One sample yielded the 28 T cell receptor beta chains listed below, sequenced in a study of shared clonotypes between healthy human individuals. TCRdb's table, derived via immunoSEQ multiplex PCR, lists solely in-frame clones and lacks some. Of a few million clones in the sample, 90% to 97% were seen once. The sample comprised naive CD4+ T cells sorted from blood. Subset: CD45RA+ positively selected. These receptors were collected from a man between 18 and 35 years old in good health.

The chain carries TRBV5-1 and TRBJ2-7, with 8 nucleotides matching TRBD1. V gave up 0 bases and J gave up 2 bases; unmatched junction bases: 4. CDR3 size: 15 residues. Germline V gene sequence: CDR1 SGHRS, CDR2 YFSETQ. The CDR3 DNA sequence: TGCGCCAGCAGCTTGGCCGGGGACAGGCCCTACGAGCAGTACTTC. This sequence encodes CASSLAGDRPYEQYF.

This chain connects TRBV19 to TRBJ2-2, with a weak D call TRBD1 (5 bases). The CDR3 sequence is 14 residues long. In germline, CDR1 is LNHDA, CDR2 SQIVND (reference sequence). V lost 6 bases to trimming and J lost 1 base, with 9 bases between them. This CDR3 is CASRGEGNTGELFF. CDR3 nucleotide sequence: TGTGCCAGTAGAGGGGAAGGGAACACCGGGGAGCTGTTTTTT.

The chain couples TRBV6-5 to TRBJ1-3; D not certain. V gave up 6 bases and J gave up 0 bases, with 6 bases separating them. Germline V gene lookup returns CDR1 MNHEY and CDR2 SVGAGI. This CDR3 spans 13 amino acids. The CDR3: CASRPASGNTIYF. For the CDR3, the DNA is TGTGCCAGCAGGCCGGCCTCTGGAAACACCATATATTTT.

This sequence joins TRBV7-2 and TRBJ2-1, with D perhaps matching TRBD2 (6 bases). CDR3 size: 15 residues. V lost 5 bases, J lost 0 bases, and 11 bases lay in between. The germline V gene encodes CDR1 SGHTA and CDR2 FQGNSA. CDR3 nucleotide sequence: TGTGCCAGCAGCAAGAGCGGGCCCTCCTACAATGAGCAGTTCTTC. It is translated as CASSKSGPSYNEQFF. The full variable domain, rest sourced from reference TRBV7-2 and TRBJ2-1, is GAGVSQSPSNKVTEKGKDVELRCDPISGHTALYWYRQSLGQGLEFLIYFQGNSAPDKSGLPSDRFSAERTGGSVSTLTIQRTQQEDSAVYLCASSKSGPSYNEQFFGPGTRLTVL.

The V gene is TRBV6-1, the J gene TRBJ1-1, with D tentatively TRBD1 (6 bases). The ends were cut back, 11 bases at V and 2 bases at J, with 15 bases in the middle. CDR1 and CDR2 (germline): MNHNS, SASEGT. This CDR3 has 13 amino acids. CDR3: CASTLGGNTEAFF. The DNA for the CDR3 is TGTGCCTCCACTCTAGGGGGTAACACTGAAGCTTTCTTT.

V usage is TRBV4-1 and J usage is TRBJ1-6; 8 nucleotides agree with TRBD1. J gave up 5 bases and V 0 bases, and 9 bases lay outside the gene matches. CDR1 and CDR2 (germline): MGHRA, YSYEKL. The CDR3 has 18 residues. CDR3 sequence reads: CASSQEGTGKLHNSPLHF. CDR3 coding DNA: TGCGCCAGCAGCCAAGAGGGGACAGGCAAATTACATAATTCACCCCTCCACTTT.

This rearrangement joins TRBV30 to TRBJ1-6; no firm D call. The CDR3 length is 14 residues. Germline loops: CDR1 GTSNPN, CDR2 SVGIG (reference sequence). Trimming cost V 5 bases and J 7 bases, with 15 bases left between them. The CDR3 reads CAWGHRGLNSPLHF. The CDR3, as DNA: TGTGCCTGGGGTCACAGAGGGTTAAATTCACCCCTCCACTTT.

The rearrangement uses TRBV6-5 and TRBJ1-3; D uncertain. The CDR3 totals 14 residues. CDR1 and CDR2 (germline): MNHEY, SVGAGI. Trimming left V 2 bases short and J 2 bases short, with 7 bases between. CDR3 bases: TGTGCCAGCAGTTACACGGGAGCTGGAAACACCATATATTTT. It yields the protein CASSYTGAGNTIYF.

In its sample, this clone was seen a few times. The chain uses TRBV19 and TRBJ1-4; perhaps TRBD1 as D (5 bases). Germline V lookup: CDR1 LNHDA, CDR2 SQIVND (reference sequence). This CDR3 is 15 amino acids long. V was trimmed by 5 bases and J by 5 bases, leaving 15 bases between them. CDR3 nucleotide sequence: TGTGCCAGTAGTCCAAAGGGGACGTTCAATGAAAAACTGTTTTTT. Encoded protein: CASSPKGTFNEKLFF.

The rearrangement links TRBV18 to TRBJ2-7, with D perhaps TRBD1 (5 bases). The CDR3 spans 14 residues. Trimming removed 3 bases at V and 5 bases at J, with 14 bases between. Per the germline V gene, CDR1 is KGHSH and CDR2 is LQKENI. The CDR3 DNA reads TGTGCCAGCTCACCGTCGATACGACAGAACGAGCAGTACTTC. Protein sequence: CASSPSIRQNEQYF.

V gene TRBV2 combines with J gene TRBJ1-6; D call uncertain. CDR1 and CDR2 (germline): SNHLY, FYNNEI. V was pared by 5 bases and J by 3 bases, with 5 bases between. This CDR3 has 13 amino acids. CDR3 loop: CASSRGYNSPLHF. The CDR3 DNA follows: TGTGCCAGCAGTCGGGGCTATAATTCACCCCTCCACTTT.

In nucleotides, the CDR3 is TGTGCCAGCAGCTTAGATACCAGCAATCAGCCCCAGCATTTT. Protein product: CASSLDTSNQPQHF. The chain carries TRBV11-3 and TRBJ1-5; D gene ambiguous. Trimming left V 0 bases short and J 1 base short, with 4 bases between. Per germline, CDR1 SGHNT and CDR2 YENEEA. This CDR3 region has 14 residues.

As to this clone: The same CDR3 is also encoded by other DNA sequences in this sample. The chain uses TRBV18 and TRBJ1-1, with D hard to call. Between the trimmed V and J ends, which lost 2 bases and 3 bases, there was a span of 7 bases. The length of the CDR3 is 13 residues. CDR1 and CDR2 (germline): KGHSH, LQKENI. CDR3: CASSPSGDTEAFF. The CDR3 region has the DNA TGTGCCAGCTCACCATCCGGGGACACTGAAGCTTTCTTT.

The rearrangement links TRBV7-2 to TRBJ1-5; D may be TRBD1 (6 bases). This CDR3 has 14 residues. Trimming took off 1 base at V and 5 bases at J, with 9 bases between the two ends. CDR1 SGHTA and CDR2 FQGNSA come from the germline V gene. The CDR3 nucleotides are TGTGCCAGCAGCTTAGTGCCAGGGGATCAGCCCCAGCATTTT. It yields the protein CASSLVPGDQPQHF.

This clone was counted once. The chain joins TRBV19 to TRBJ2-4; 11 bases align to TRBD2. The CDR3 length is 15 residues. The V and J ends lost 1 base and 8 bases, in that order; junction bases with no gene match: 4. Germline lookup yields CDR1 LNHDA and CDR2 SQIVND (reference sequence). The CDR3 sequence: CASSIGSGRADIQYF. CDR3 in DNA: TGTGCCAGTAGTATAGGTAGCGGGAGGGCCGACATTCAGTACTTC.

The chain recombines TRBV7-2 with TRBJ2-4; D perhaps matches TRBD1 (5 bases). Germline-derived CDR1 and CDR2 are SGHTA and FQGNSA. V lost 1 base and J lost 6, with 10 bases in between. This CDR3 has 14 amino acids. The CDR3 bases are TGTGCCAGCAGCTTAGGGGGAAGGGGAAACATTCAGTACTTC. Amino acids: CASSLGGRGNIQYF.

V gene TRBV27 combines with J gene TRBJ2-3; 8 bases align to TRBD2. Germline trimming cut 6 bases from V and 3 bases from J; bases unmatched to any gene: 5. CDR3 length equals 14 residues. CDR1 and CDR2 from the germline V gene are MNHEY and SMNVEV (reference sequence). The CDR3 DNA sequence: TGTGCCAGCAGGCCGGGACTAGTTACAGATACGCAGTATTTT. Translation gives CASRPGLVTDTQYF.

The gene calls are TRBV25-1 and TRBJ1-2; D is possibly TRBD1 (5 bases). CDR1 and CDR2 from the germline V gene are MGHDK and SYGVNS. The CDR3 spans 16 residues. The ends were cut back, 1 base at V and 6 bases at J, with 18 bases in the middle. The CDR3 bases are TGTGCCAGCAGTGAATTGAACCGCGGGGCGCTCGATGGCTACACCTTC. Translated: CASSELNRGALDGYTF.

This sequence joins TRBV5-6 and TRBJ2-7; 9 bases are shared with TRBD1. The CDR3 consists of 15 residues. J gave up 4 bases and V 4 bases, and 9 bases lay outside the gene matches. Germline CDR1 SGHDT, CDR2 YYEEEE. This chain's CDR3 is CASSLNAGQGYEQYF. CDR3 in DNA: TGTGCCAGCAGCCTAAACGCCGGACAGGGGTACGAGCAGTACTTC.

The rearrangement joins TRBV14 to TRBJ2-2; D is uncertain. This CDR3 region has 14 residues. Germline lookup yields CDR1 SGHDN and CDR2 FVKESK. The ends were cut back, 4 bases at V and 4 bases at J, with 10 bases in the middle. CDR3 sequence (DNA): TGTGCCAGCAGCCTCCTTGCCATCACCGGGGAGCTGTTTTTT. It specifies CASSLLAITGELFF.

The chain carries TRBV19 and TRBJ1-2; TRBD1 matches at 9 bases. The J segment lost 8 bases and the V segment lost 6 bases, leaving 16 bases of the junction unmatched. The germline CDR1 and CDR2 sequences are LNHDA and SQIVND (reference sequence). The CDR3 length is 16 residues. The CDR3 region is CASSRTGDIPRSGYTF. DNA of the CDR3: TGTGCCAGTAGCCGGACAGGGGATATTCCTAGATCCGGCTACACCTTC.

The chain recombines TRBV28 with TRBJ2-7; perhaps TRBD1 as D (6 bases). Germline V CDR1 and CDR2: MDHEN, SYDVKM. Deletions cut 4 bases from V and 4 bases from J, with 17 bases between. The CDR3 totals 15 residues. CDR3 coding DNA: TGTGCCAGCAGTTCAAGACAGGTGGGGAAGTACGAGCAGTACTTC. Its translation: CASSSRQVGKYEQYF. Full variable domain (rest looked up from reference TRBV28 and TRBJ2-7): DVKVTQSSRYLVKRTGEKVFLECVQDMDHENMFWYRQDPGLGLRLIYFSYDVKMKEKGDIPEGYSVSREKKERFSLILESASTNQTSMYLCASSSRQVGKYEQYFGPGTRLTVT.

This chain connects TRBV29-1 to TRBJ2-7; no firm D call. Trimming removed 6 bases at V and 5 bases at J, with 14 bases between. The CDR3 covers 12 residues. Germline values: CDR1 SQVTM, CDR2 ANQGSEA. CDR3 residues: CSVSGRANEQYF. CDR3 DNA sequence: TGCAGCGTCTCCGGTCGGGCTAACGAGCAGTACTTC.

The chain is built from TRBV7-2 and TRBJ1-3; no reliable D call. CDR3 size: 17 residues. Germline V gene sequence: CDR1 SGHTA, CDR2 FQGNSA. V was pared by 2 bases and J by 0 bases, with 14 bases between. The CDR3 nucleotides read TGTGCCAGCAGCTTAAGCACCAGTTTGAGCTCTGGAAACACCATATATTTT. This sequence encodes CASSLSTSLSSGNTIYF.

As concerns this clone: The sample carries other DNA sequences with the same CDR3. J is TRBJ1-6 and V is TRBV19; 7 nucleotides match TRBD1. Trimming removed 3 bases from V and 9 bases from J; junction bases left unmatched: 5. There are 14 residues in the CDR3. Germline V CDR1 and CDR2: LNHDA, SQIVND (reference sequence). The CDR3 nucleotides are TGTGCCAGTAGTATTAGGACAGGCGGTTCACCCCTCCACTTT. It specifies CASSIRTGGSPLHF. Based on the CDR3 plus reference TRBV19 and TRBJ1-6, the full variable domain is DGGITQSPKYLFRKEGQNVTLSCEQNLNHDAMYWYRQDPGQGLRLIYYSQIVNDFQKGDIAEGYSVSREKKESFPLTVTSAQKNPTAFYLCASSIRTGGSPLHFGNGTRLTVT.

This clone was observed a single time. This sample also contains other DNA sequences that code for the same CDR3. The chain joins TRBV5-1 to TRBJ1-2; D not resolved. The V gene's germline CDR1 is SGHRS and CDR2 YFSETQ. CDR3 length: 14 amino acids. V was clipped by 0 bases and J by 0 bases, with 6 bases between them. DNA for the CDR3: TGCGCCAGCAGCTTGGGACAACCTAACTATGGCTACACCTTC. It specifies CASSLGQPNYGYTF. The variable domain in full, with the rest retrieved from reference TRBV5-1 and TRBJ1-2, is KAGVTQTPRYLIKTRGQQVTLSCSPISGHRSVSWYQQTPGQGLQFLFEYFSETQRNKGNFPGRFSGRQFSNSRSEMNVSTLELGDSALYLCASSLGQPNYGYTFGSGTRLTVV.

The chain has TRBV7-9 and TRBJ2-3; 7 bases align to TRBD2. Germline CDR1 reads SEHNR; CDR2 reads FQNEAQ (reference sequence). Trimming cost V 3 bases and J 0 bases; bases outside gene matches: 3. The CDR3 sequence is 15 residues long. This CDR3 reads CASSFGTTSTDTQYF. The DNA for the CDR3 is TGTGCCAGCAGCTTTGGGACTACTAGCACAGATACGCAGTATTTT.

This clone has a single count. J is TRBJ2-7 and V is TRBV6-5; the match to TRBD1 covers 9 bases. This CDR3 contains 15 residues. V lost 5 bases to trimming and J lost 5 bases; unmatched junction nucleotides: 10. The V gene's germline CDR1 is MNHEY and CDR2 SVGAGI. DNA for the CDR3: TGTGCCAGCAGTCGACGACAGGGGGAGATTCACGAGCAGTACTTC. Encoded protein: CASSRRQGEIHEQYF.